The table lists the clone carrying this T cell receptor beta chain with a count of one. The target antigen is unknown. TCRdb recomputed calls from the RT-PCR reads with MiXCR, one row per CDR3 protein. Of hundreds of thousands of distinct CDR3 sequences listed, more than 11% were seen once; the top ten hold 6.5% to 8.5%. The CDR3 extends over 15 amino acids. Germline V gene data show CDR1 as KGHSH and CDR2 as LQKENI. V gave up 2 bases and J gave up 4 bases; unmatched junction bases: 5. The sample is drawn from a study of response to subunit inactivated influenza vaccine. Study-wide points: The authors suggested that every seasonal influenza vaccination recruits few new T cells.

The chain has TRBV18 and TRBJ2-3, with 8 bases that match TRBD1. The clonotype originates from a man aged 50 to 59 who received an inactivated influenza vaccine. This specimen was PBMCs from blood, taken 14 to 15 days before vaccination. CDR3 residues: CASSPSAGGPDTQYF. The CDR3 nucleotides read TGTGCCAGCTCACCAAGTGCAGGGGGCCCAGATACGCAGTATTTT.